This TCR beta chain was profiled in a study of cytomegalovirus exposure and HLA in healthy donors. The PCR employed 60 Vbeta primers together with 13 Jbeta primers. Study processing details: There were around 77 million unique TCR beta chains by a later count, and 10 million to 12 million of them were shared. TCRdb's copy holds only in-frame clones and misses some; the assay was immunoSEQ multiplex PCR. That table is the source of V, J and clone size, and D and trimming were worked out from the DNA. The table has more than 65,000 clones, around three quarters seen once. The CDR3 totals 17 residues. V lost 1 base and J lost 2, with 16 bases in between. Germline V gene sequence: CDR1 SNHLY, CDR2 FYNNEI. The study, taken as a whole, reports: Most TCR beta V segments were productive about 87% or about 30% of the time in an earlier analysis.

Remarks on this clone: As yet, its antigen is unknown.

The chain recombines TRBV2 with TRBJ2-3; weak D call: TRBD2 (6 bases). The source of this sequence is a woman aged 40-49 years in good health and CMV-seropositive. The source material was PBMCs. CDR3 nucleotide sequence: TGTGCCAGCAGTGAAGATGAGTGGCGGGGAAACACAGATACGCAGTATTTT. Translating it yields CASSEDEWRGNTDTQYF.